Sequencing of this T cell receptor (beta chain) was carried out in a study of blood T cell repertoires in COVID-19 (dated by TCRdb to 2020 to 2022). Looking at the study overall: Collaborator samples came from the United States, Italy and Spain and covered acute and convalescent phases of COVID-19. The material from the prospective study consisted of cDNA or gDNA derived from T cells, B-cell-depleted T cells, or PBMCs. Samples came from the ongoing ImmuneRACE study (first 160 participants) plus 1,254 subjects from 6 global collaborators. The repertoires were made available in a free public database intended to serve as a resource for research on the immune response to SARS-CoV-2. A de-identified subject ID, COVID-19 status, age in years and sex were almost always included in the sample metadata. Subjects who had been exposed to COVID-19, were actively infected with it, or had recovered from it provided the deeply sampled blood TCRbeta repertoires that made up the dataset. Where HLA class I and class II types were available, the types were taken from metadata supplied by the sample provider, not from assay-based typing. Study-wide conclusions, independent of this receptor: The quantity of clinical and demographic metadata differed by source and by participant and was supplied without curation.

For this chain, trimming is 9 bases at the V end and 4 bases at the J end, and the number of junction bases without a gene match is 16. The cysteine opens and the phenylalanine closes a CDR3 of 16 amino acids. The kept DNA is CDR3 alone, 48 bases in frame from the first base. In Seattle, one collaborating source enrolled patients while the infection was active and tracked those patients longitudinally over the course of disease. Whole blood was collected in K2EDTA tubes by collaborating institutions according to the institutions' own protocols. Collaborator samples were shipped for TCRbeta analysis as frozen whole blood, isolated PBMCs, or DNA extracted from either sample type. As regards this clone: Its binding antigen is unknown. No base-level quality is on record; no much larger clone is a single base apart.

TCRbeta CDR3 regions were amplified from genomic DNA by means of the immunoSEQ Assay, a bias-controlled multiplex PCR. Concerning the study's data processing: Nucleated cell counts per sample were estimated from amplification of reference gene primers within the assay. Sequence reads were collapsed and filtered to measure the absolute abundance of every unique TCRbeta CDR3 rearrangement. For each sample, productive Simpson clonality was calculated as the square root of Simpson's diversity index over productive rearrangements. TCRdb obtained this table from immuneACCESS and retained in-frame rearrangements with V and J assigned. These tables miss some clones; where compared with another copy, unresolved V genes account for less than half of the shortfall, and the remainder is unexplained. For V, J and clone size, that table is used; D and trimming come from the DNA. The sample table records approximately 120,000 clones; roughly 80% of these occur just once. The top ten clones comprise around 6% of the sample.

The TCR was taken from a man older than 75 with COVID-19, enrolled during active disease. Sequences were obtained from peripheral blood. The chain employs TRBV23-1 and TRBJ1-2; 8 central nucleotides agree with TRBD1. TRBV23-1 is an ORF for which the function is uncertain. The sequenced DNA is TGCGCCAGGACAAAATTAGGGACAGGAGGATTCTATGGCTACACCTTC. This gives the protein CARTKLGTGGFYGYTF.